This entry concerns a single T cell receptor (beta chain). This sample is part of a study of blood T cell repertoires in COVID-19. Profiling relied on immunoSEQ multiplex PCR, and the TCRdb table lists in-frame clones only, not all of them. This table has some 70,000 clones, more than 75% appearing once. This CDR3 region has 15 residues. With V trimmed by 10 bases and J by 0 bases, 4 bases remained unmatched. Germline loops: CDR1 MNHEY, CDR2 SVGAGI. The sample comprised peripheral blood. The receptor was derived from a man between 45 and 60 years old with active COVID-19. V usage is TRBV6-5 and J usage is TRBJ2-1; TRBD2 matches 12 bases. CDR3 residues: CAIRTSGNSYNEQFF. The CDR3 DNA reads TGTGCCATAAGGACTAGCGGGAACTCCTACAATGAGCAGTTCTTC.